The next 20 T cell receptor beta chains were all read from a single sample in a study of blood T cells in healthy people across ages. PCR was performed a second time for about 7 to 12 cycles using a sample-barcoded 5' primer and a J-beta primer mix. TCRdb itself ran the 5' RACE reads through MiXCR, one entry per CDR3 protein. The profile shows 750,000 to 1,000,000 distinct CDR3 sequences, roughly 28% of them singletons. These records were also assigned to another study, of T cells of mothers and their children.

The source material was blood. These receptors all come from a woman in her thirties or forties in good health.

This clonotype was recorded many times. CDR3 bases: TGTGCCAGCAGCCAGGGACCCGGTGTTCCCCGCGCTACCATTCAGTACTTC. Protein: CASSQGPGVPRATIQYF. The chain employs TRBV3-1 and TRBJ2-4; D possibly uses TRBD1 or TRBD2 (5 bases each). V was clipped by 3 bases and J by 9 bases, with 24 bases between them. The CDR3 is 17 amino acids. Germline V gene lookup returns CDR1 LGHDT and CDR2 YNNKEL (reference sequence).

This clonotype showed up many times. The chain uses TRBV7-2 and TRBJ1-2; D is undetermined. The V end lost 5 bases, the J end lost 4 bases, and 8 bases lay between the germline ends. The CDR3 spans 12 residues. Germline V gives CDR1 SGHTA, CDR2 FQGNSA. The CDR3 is CASSLLTYGYTF. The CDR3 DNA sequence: TGTGCCAGCAGCCTCCTTACCTATGGCTACACCTTC.

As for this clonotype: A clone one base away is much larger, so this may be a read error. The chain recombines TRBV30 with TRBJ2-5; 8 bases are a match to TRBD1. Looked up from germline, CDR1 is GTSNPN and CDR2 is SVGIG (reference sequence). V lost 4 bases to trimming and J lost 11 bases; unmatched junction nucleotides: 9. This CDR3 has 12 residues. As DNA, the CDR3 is TGTGCCTGGAATCCCCAGGGGGCGAGGCAGTACTTC. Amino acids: CAWNPQGARQYF.

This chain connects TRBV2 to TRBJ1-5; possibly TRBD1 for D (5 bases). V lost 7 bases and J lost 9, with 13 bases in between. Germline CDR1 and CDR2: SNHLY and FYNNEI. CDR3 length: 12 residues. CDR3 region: CASTVGPPPQHF. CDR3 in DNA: TGTGCCAGCACTGTGGGACCACCGCCCCAGCATTTT.

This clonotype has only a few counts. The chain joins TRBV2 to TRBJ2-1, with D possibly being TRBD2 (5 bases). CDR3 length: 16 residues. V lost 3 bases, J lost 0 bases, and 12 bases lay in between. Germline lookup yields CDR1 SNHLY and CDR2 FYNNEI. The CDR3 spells CASSEVLGSSYNEQFF. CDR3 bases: TGTGCCAGCAGTGAGGTGCTAGGGAGCTCCTACAATGAGCAGTTCTTC.

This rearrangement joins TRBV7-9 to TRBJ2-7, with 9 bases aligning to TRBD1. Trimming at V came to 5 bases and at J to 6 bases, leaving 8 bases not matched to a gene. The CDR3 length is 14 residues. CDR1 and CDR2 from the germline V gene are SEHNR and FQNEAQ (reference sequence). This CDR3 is CASSATGGGSEQYF. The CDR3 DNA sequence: TGTGCCAGCAGCGCTACAGGGGGCGGCAGCGAGCAGTACTTC.

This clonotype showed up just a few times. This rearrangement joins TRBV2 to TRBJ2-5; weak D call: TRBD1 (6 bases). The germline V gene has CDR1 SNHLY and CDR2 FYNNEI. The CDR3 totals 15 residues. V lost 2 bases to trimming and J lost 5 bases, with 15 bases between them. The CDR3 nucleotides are TGTGCCAGCAGTGAATCTGGGACAAAAGTGGAGACCCAGTACTTC. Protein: CASSESGTKVETQYF. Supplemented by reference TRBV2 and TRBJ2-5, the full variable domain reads EPEVTQTPSHQVTQMGQEVILRCVPISNHLYFYWYRQILGQKVEFLVSFYNNEISEKSEIFDDQFSVERPDGSNFTLKIRSTKLEDSAMYFCASSESGTKVETQYFGPGTRLLVL.

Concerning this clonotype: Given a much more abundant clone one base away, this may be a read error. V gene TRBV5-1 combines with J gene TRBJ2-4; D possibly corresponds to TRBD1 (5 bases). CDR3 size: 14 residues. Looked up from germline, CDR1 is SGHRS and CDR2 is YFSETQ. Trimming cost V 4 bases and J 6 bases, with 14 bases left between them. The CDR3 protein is CASSIQEFGNIQYF. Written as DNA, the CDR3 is TGCGCCAGCAGCATACAGGAGTTCGGAAACATTCAGTACTTC.

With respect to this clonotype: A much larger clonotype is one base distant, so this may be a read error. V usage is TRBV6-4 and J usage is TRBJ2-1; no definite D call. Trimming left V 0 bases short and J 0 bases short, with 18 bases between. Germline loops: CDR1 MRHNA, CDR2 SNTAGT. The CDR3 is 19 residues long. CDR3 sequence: CASSDSIGRSVSSYNEQFF. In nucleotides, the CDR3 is TGTGCCAGCAGTGACTCGATAGGCAGGAGTGTTAGCTCCTACAATGAGCAGTTCTTC.

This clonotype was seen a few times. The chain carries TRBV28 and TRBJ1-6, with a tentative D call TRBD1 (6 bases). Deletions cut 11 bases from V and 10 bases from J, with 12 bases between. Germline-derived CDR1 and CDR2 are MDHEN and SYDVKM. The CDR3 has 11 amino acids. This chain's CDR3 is CAEGESSPLHF. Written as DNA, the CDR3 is TGTGCCGAGGGGGAATCGTCACCCCTCCACTTT.

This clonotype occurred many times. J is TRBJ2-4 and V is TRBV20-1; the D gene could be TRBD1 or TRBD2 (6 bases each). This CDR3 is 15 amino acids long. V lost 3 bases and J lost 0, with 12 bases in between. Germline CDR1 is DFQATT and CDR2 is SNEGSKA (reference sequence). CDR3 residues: CSARGGTLAKNIQYF. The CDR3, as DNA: TGCAGTGCTAGGGGGGGCACTTTAGCCAAAAACATTCAGTACTTC.

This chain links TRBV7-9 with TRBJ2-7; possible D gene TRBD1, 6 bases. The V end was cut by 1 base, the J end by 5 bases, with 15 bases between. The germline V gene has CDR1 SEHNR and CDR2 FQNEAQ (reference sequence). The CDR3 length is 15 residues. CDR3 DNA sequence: TGTGCCAGCAGCTTAGGCGGACAGAGCCTGGACGAGCAGTACTTC. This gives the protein CASSLGGQSLDEQYF.

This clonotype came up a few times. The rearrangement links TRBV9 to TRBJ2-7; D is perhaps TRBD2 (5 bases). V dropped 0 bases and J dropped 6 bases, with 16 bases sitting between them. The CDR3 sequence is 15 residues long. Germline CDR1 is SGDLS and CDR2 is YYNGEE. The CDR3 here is CASSVGSLAVGEQYF. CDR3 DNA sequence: TGTGCCAGCAGCGTAGGATCGCTAGCAGTGGGCGAGCAGTACTTC.

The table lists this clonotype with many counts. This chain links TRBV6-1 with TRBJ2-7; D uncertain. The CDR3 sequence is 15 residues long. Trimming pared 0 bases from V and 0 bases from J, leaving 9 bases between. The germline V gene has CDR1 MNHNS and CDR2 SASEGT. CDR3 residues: CASSEAFDGSYEQYF. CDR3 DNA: TGTGCCAGCAGTGAAGCATTCGACGGCTCCTACGAGCAGTACTTC.

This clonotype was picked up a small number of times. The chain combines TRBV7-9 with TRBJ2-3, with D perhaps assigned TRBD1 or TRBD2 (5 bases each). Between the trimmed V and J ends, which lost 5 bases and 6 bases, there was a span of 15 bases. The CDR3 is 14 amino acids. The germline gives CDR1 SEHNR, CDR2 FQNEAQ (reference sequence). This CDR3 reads CASSIRGDPDTQYF. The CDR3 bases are TGTGCCAGCAGCATTAGAGGGGACCCGGATACGCAGTATTTT.

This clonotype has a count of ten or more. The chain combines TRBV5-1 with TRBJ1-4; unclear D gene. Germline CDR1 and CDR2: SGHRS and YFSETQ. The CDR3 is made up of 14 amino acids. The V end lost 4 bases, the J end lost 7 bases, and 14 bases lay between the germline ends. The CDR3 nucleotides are TGCGCCAGCAGCCCCGGCTCTTGGGGTGAAAAACTGTTTTTT. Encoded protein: CASSPGSWGEKLFF. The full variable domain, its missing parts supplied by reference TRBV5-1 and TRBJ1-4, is KAGVTQTPRYLIKTRGQQVTLSCSPISGHRSVSWYQQTPGQGLQFLFEYFSETQRNKGNFPGRFSGRQFSNSRSEMNVSTLELGDSALYLCASSPGSWGEKLFFGSGTQLSVL.

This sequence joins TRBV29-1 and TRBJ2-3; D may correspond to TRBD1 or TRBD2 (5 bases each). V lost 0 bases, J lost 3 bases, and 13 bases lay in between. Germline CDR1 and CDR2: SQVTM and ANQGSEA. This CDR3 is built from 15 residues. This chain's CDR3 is CSVEDVPGRTDTQYF. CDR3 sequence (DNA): TGCAGCGTTGAAGACGTCCCAGGGAGAACAGATACGCAGTATTTT.

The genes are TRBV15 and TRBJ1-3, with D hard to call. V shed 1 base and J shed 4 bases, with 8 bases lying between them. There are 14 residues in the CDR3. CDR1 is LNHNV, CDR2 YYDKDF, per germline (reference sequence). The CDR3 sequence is CATSRGSTGNTIYF. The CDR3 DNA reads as TGTGCCACCAGCAGAGGTAGCACAGGAAACACCATATATTTT.

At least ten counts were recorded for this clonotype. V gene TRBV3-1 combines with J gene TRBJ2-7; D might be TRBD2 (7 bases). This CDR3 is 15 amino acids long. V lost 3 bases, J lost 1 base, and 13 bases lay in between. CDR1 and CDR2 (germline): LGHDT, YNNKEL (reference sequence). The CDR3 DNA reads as TGTGCCAGCAGCCAGGGGAGGGGGGGATCCTACGAGCAGTACTTC. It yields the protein CASSQGRGGSYEQYF.

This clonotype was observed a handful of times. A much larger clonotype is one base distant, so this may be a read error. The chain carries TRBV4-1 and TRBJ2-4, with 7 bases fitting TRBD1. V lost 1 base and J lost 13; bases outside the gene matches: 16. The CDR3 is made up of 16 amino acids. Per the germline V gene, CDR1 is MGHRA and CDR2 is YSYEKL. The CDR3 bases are TGCGCCAGCAGCCAAGTTGGGACAGTCCAGTACAATGAGCAGTACTTC. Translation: CASSQVGTVQYNEQYF.